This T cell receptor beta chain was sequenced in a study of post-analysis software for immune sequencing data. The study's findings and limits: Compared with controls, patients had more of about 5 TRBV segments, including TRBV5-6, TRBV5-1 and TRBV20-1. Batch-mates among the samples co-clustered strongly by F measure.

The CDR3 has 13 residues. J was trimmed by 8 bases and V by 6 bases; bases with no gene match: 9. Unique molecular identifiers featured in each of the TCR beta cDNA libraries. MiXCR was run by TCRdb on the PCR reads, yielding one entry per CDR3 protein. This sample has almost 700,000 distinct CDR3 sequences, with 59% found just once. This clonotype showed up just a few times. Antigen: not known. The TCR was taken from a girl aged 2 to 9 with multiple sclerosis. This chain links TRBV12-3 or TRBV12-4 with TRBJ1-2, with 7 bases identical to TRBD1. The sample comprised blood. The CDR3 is CASSMGQPGGYTF. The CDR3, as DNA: TGTGCCAGCAGCATGGGACAGCCGGGGGGCTACACCTTC.